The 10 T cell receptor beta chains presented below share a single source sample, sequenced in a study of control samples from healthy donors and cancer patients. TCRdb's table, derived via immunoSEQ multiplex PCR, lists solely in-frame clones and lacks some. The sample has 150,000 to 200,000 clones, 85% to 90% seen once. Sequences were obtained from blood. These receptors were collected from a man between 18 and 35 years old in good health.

The chain's CDR3 is CASSPTGSSYEQYF. The DNA of the CDR3 is TGTGCCAGCAGCCCGACAGGGAGCTCCTACGAGCAGTACTTC. The J gene is TRBJ2-7, the V gene TRBV5-5; 7 bases align to TRBD1. CDR1 and CDR2 from the germline V gene are SGHKS and YYEKEE (reference sequence). The CDR3 consists of 14 residues. Trimming at V came to 4 bases and at J to 0 bases, leaving 4 bases not matched to a gene.

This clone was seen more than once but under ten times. The CDR3 protein is CASSQGFGSTTYEQYF. The CDR3 DNA reads as TGCGCCAGCAGCCAAGGATTTGGGAGTACCACCTACGAGCAGTACTTC. The V gene is TRBV4-3, the J gene TRBJ2-7; TRBD2 might be the D (5 bases). Looked up from germline, CDR1 is LGHNA and CDR2 is YSLEER. V was clipped by 1 base and J by 2 bases, with 15 bases between them. There are 16 residues in the CDR3.

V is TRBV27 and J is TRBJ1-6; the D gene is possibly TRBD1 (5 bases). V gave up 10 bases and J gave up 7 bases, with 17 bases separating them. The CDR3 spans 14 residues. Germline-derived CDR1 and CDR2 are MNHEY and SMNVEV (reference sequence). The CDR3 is CATQMGPPNSPLHF. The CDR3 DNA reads TGTGCCACCCAGATGGGGCCTCCGAATTCACCCCTCCACTTT.

In DNA, the CDR3 is TGTGCCAGCAGCTTGCGATCAGCAGGGACGAAGGCTTTCTTT. The encoded protein is CASSLRSAGTKAFF. This chain links TRBV5-4 with TRBJ1-1; possible D gene TRBD1, 5 bases. This CDR3 region has 14 residues. Germline CDR1 is SGHNT and CDR2 is YYREEE (reference sequence). Trimming shortened V by 1 base and J by 11 bases, and 18 bases separated the two germline ends.

The CDR3 DNA reads as TGTGCCAGCAGCGTTGGAGGGGCGAACACAGATACGCAGTATTTT. It encodes CASSVGGANTDTQYF. The chain uses TRBV9 and TRBJ2-3; TRBD2 might be the D (6 bases). With 2 bases removed from V and 2 bases from J, the gap between germline ends came to 12 bases. Germline V gene lookup returns CDR1 SGDLS and CDR2 YYNGEE. The CDR3 sequence is 15 residues long.

The CDR3 here is CASSPYSNQPQHF. As DNA, the CDR3 is TGTGCCAGCAGCCCCTATAGCAATCAGCCCCAGCATTTT. The genes are TRBV28 and TRBJ1-5; D is unresolved. Germline V gene lookup returns CDR1 MDHEN and CDR2 SYDVKM. V was clipped by 6 bases and J by 0 bases, with 6 bases between them. The CDR3 covers 13 residues. The full variable domain, with the rest looked up from reference TRBV28 and TRBJ1-5, is DVKVTQSSRYLVKRTGEKVFLECVQDMDHENMFWYRQDPGLGLRLIYFSYDVKMKEKGDIPEGYSVSREKKERFSLILESASTNQTSMYLCASSPYSNQPQHFGDGTRLSIL.

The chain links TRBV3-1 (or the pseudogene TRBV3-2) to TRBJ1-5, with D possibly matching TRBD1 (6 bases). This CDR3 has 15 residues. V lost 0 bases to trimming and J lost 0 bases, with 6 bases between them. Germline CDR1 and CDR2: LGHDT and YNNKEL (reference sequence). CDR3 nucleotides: TGTGCCAGCAGCCAAGACAGGGGTAGCAATCAGCCCCAGCATTTT. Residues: CASSQDRGSNQPQHF.

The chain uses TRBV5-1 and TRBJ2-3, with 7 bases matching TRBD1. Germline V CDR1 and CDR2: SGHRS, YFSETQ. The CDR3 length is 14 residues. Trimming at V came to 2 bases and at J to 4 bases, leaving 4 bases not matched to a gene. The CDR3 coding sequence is TGCGCCAGCAGCTTAGACAGGGTGGCAGATACGCAGTATTTT. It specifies CASSLDRVADTQYF.

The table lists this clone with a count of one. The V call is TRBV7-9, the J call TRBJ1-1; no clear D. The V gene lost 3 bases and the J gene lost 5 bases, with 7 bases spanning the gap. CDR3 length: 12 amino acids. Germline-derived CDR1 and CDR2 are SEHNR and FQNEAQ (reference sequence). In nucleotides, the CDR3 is TGTGCCAGCAGCTTCTTAGGTACTGAAGCTTTCTTT. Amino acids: CASSFLGTEAFF.

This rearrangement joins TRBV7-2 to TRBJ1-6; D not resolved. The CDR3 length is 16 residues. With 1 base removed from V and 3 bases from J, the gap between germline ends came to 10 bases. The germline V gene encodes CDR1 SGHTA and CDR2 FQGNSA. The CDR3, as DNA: TGTGCCAGCAGCTTAGAACCAGGCAACTATAATTCACCCCTCCACTTT. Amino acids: CASSLEPGNYNSPLHF.